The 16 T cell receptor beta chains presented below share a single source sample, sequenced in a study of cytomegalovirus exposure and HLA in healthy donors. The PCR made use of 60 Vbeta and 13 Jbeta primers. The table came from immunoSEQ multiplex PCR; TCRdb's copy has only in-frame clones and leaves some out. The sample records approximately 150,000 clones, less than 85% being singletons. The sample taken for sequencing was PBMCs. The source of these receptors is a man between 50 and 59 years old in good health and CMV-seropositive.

This chain's CDR3 is CAWRWRLADNEQFF. The CDR3 DNA reads TGTGCCTGGAGGTGGCGACTAGCCGACAATGAGCAGTTCTTC. This chain uses TRBV30 with TRBJ2-1, with 7 positions matching TRBD2. Unmatched junction bases numbered 7, after V lost 3 bases and J lost 5 bases. The CDR3 totals 14 residues. Germline CDR1 GTSNPN, CDR2 SVGIG (reference sequence). The full variable domain, completed using reference TRBV30 and TRBJ2-1, is SQTIHQWPATLVQPVGSPLSLECTVEGTSNPNLYWYRQAAGRGLQLLFYSVGIGQISSEVPQNLSASRPQDRQFILSSKKLLLSDSGFYLCAWRWRLADNEQFFGPGTRLTVL.

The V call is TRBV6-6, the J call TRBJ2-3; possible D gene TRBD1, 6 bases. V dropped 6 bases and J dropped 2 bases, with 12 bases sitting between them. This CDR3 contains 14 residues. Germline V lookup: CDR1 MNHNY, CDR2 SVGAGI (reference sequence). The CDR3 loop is CASRPGDNTDTQYF. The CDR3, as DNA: TGTGCCAGCAGACCAGGGGATAACACAGATACGCAGTATTTT.

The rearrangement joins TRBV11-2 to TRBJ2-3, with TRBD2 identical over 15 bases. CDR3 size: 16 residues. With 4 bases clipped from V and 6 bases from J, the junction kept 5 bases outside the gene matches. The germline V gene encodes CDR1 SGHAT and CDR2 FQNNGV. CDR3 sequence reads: CASSYGLAGGGDTQYF. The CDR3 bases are TGTGCCAGCAGCTACGGACTAGCGGGAGGGGGGGATACGCAGTATTTT.

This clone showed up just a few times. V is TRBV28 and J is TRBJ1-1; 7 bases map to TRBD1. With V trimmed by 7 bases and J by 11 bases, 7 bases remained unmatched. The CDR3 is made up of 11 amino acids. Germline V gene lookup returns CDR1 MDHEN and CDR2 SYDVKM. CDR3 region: CASTRDRGAFF. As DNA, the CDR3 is TGTGCCAGCACCCGGGACAGAGGGGCTTTCTTT.

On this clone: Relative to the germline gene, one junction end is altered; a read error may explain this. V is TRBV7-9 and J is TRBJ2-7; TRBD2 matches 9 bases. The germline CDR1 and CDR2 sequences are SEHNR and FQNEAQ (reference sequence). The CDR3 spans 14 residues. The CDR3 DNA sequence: TGTTCCAGCTCAATAGCGGGGGCAACCTACGAGCAGTACTTC. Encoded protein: CSSSIAGATYEQYF.

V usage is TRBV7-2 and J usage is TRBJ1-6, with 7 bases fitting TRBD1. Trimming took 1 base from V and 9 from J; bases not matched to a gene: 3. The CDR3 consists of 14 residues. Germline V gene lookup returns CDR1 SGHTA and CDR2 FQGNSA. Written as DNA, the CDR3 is TGTGCCAGCAGCTTAGACCAGGGGGTTTCACCCCTCCACTTT. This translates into CASSLDQGVSPLHF.

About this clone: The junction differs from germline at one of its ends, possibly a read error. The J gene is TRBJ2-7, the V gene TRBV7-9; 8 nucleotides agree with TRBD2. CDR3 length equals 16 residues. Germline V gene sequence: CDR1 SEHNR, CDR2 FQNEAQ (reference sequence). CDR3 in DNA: TGTTCCAGCAGCTTCGGGTCCAGCGGGAGTTCCCACGAGCAGTACTTC. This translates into CSSSFGSSGSSHEQYF.

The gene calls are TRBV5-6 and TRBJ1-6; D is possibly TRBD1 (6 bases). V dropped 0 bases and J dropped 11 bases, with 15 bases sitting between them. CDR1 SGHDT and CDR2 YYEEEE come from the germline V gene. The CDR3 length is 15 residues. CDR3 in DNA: TGTGCCAGCAGCTTGGGTCCAGGGGCAGAGGCACCCCTCCACTTT. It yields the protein CASSLGPGAEAPLHF.

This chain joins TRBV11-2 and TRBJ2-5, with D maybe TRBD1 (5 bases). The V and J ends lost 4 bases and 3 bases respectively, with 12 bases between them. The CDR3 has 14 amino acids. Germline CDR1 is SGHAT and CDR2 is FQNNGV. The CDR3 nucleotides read TGTGCCAGCAGCTCCTACGACAGAGAAGAGACCCAGTACTTC. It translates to CASSSYDREETQYF.

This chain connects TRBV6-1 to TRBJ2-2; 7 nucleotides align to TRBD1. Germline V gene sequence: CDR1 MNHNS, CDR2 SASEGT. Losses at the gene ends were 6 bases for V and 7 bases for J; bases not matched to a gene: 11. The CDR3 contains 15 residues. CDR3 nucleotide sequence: TGTGCCAGCAGGCACCGACAGGGACGAGTCGGGGAGCTGTTTTTT. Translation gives CASRHRQGRVGELFF.

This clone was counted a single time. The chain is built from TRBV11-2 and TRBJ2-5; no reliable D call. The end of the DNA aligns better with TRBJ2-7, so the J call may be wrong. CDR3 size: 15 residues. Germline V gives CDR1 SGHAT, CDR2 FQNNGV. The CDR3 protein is CASSLLLGGTYEQYF. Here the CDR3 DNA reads TGTGCCAGCAGCTTATTACTCGGCGGTACCTACGAGCAGTACTTC.

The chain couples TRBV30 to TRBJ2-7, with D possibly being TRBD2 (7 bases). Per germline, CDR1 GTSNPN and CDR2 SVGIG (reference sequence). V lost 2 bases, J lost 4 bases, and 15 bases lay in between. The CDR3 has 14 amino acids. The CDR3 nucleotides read TGTGCCTGGAGTCGGGGGGCCGGGTCGTACGAGCAGTACTTC. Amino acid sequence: CAWSRGAGSYEQYF. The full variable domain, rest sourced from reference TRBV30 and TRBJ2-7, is SQTIHQWPATLVQPVGSPLSLECTVEGTSNPNLYWYRQAAGRGLQLLFYSVGIGQISSEVPQNLSASRPQDRQFILSSKKLLLSDSGFYLCAWSRGAGSYEQYFGPGTRLTVT.

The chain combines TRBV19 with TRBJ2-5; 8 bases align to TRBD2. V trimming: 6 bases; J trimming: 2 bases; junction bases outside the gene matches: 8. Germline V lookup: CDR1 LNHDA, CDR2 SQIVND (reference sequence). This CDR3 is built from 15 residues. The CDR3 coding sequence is TGTGCCAGTAGCGAACTAGCGGCGGGGCAAGAGACCCAGTACTTC. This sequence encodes CASSELAAGQETQYF.

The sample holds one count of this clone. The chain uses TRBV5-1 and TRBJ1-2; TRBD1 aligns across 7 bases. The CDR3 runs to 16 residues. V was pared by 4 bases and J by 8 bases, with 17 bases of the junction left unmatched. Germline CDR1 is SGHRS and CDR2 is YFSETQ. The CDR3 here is CASSQGGFEGAGGYTF. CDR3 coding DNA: TGCGCCAGCAGCCAGGGTGGTTTTGAGGGGGCCGGGGGCTACACCTTC. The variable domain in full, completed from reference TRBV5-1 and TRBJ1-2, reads KAGVTQTPRYLIKTRGQQVTLSCSPISGHRSVSWYQQTPGQGLQFLFEYFSETQRNKGNFPGRFSGRQFSNSRSEMNVSTLELGDSALYLCASSQGGFEGAGGYTFGSGTRLTVV.

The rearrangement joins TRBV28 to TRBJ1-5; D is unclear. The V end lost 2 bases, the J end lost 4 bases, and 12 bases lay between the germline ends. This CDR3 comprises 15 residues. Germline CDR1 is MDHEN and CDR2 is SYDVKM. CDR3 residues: CASSLTRGENQPQHF. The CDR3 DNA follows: TGTGCCAGCAGTTTAACACGGGGAGAGAATCAGCCCCAGCATTTT. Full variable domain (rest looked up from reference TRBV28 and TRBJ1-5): DVKVTQSSRYLVKRTGEKVFLECVQDMDHENMFWYRQDPGLGLRLIYFSYDVKMKEKGDIPEGYSVSREKKERFSLILESASTNQTSMYLCASSLTRGENQPQHFGDGTRLSIL.

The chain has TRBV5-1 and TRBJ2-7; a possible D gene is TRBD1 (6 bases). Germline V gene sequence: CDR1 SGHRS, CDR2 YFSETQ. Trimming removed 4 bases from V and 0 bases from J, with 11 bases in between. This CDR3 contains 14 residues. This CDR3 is CASSGGQSSYEQYF. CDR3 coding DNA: TGCGCCAGCAGCGGCGGACAGAGCTCCTACGAGCAGTACTTC.